A selection of T cell receptor beta chains follows, all from one sample in a study of blood T cell repertoires in COVID-19. The protocol was immunoSEQ multiplex PCR, while the TCRdb copy is restricted to in-frame clones and leaves out a portion. The repertoire holds under 350,000 clones, with about 89% as singletons. The source material was peripheral blood. These receptors were taken from a man between 40 and 49 years old with acute or convalescent COVID-19. CDR3s include the opening cysteine and the closing phenylalanine or tryptophan. The order of the fields is D gene, clone size, V gene, CDR3 length, J gene, CDR3 protein, CDR3 DNA. A D gene is named only where the DNA matches it firmly. The listing skips clone size in some rows; elsewhere it reads once, few, many or a size class.

d_call: NA
clone_size: NA
v_call: TRBV5-4
cdr3_length: 14
j_call: TRBJ1-1
cdr3_aa: CASSLVGGDTEAFF
cdr3_nt: TGTGCCAGCAGCTTGGTGGGCGGGGACACTGAAGCTTTCTTT

d_call: TRBD1
clone_size: NA
v_call: TRBV12-3/TRBV12-4
cdr3_length: 13
j_call: TRBJ1-5
cdr3_aa: CASTPQGYQPQHF
cdr3_nt: TGTGCCAGCACCCCACAGGGGTATCAGCCCCAGCATTTT

d_call: NA
clone_size: NA
v_call: TRBV6-5
cdr3_length: 15
j_call: TRBJ2-3
cdr3_aa: CASRDFASSTDTQYF
cdr3_nt: TGTGCCAGCAGGGACTTTGCATCTAGCACAGATACGCAGTATTTT

d_call: TRBD1
clone_size: NA
v_call: TRBV5-5
cdr3_length: 14
j_call: TRBJ1-2
cdr3_aa: CASSFDRANYGYTF
cdr3_nt: TGTGCCAGCAGCTTTGACAGGGCTAACTATGGCTACACCTTC

d_call: NA
clone_size: NA
v_call: TRBV11-2
cdr3_length: 17
j_call: TRBJ2-3
cdr3_aa: CASSLDQVRGATDTQYF
cdr3_nt: TGTGCCAGCAGCTTAGATCAAGTCCGGGGAGCTACAGATACGCAGTATTTT

d_call: NA
clone_size: NA
v_call: TRBV2
cdr3_length: 13
j_call: TRBJ1-2
cdr3_aa: CASIGTVNYGYTF
cdr3_nt: TGTGCCAGCATCGGGACTGTCAACTATGGCTACACCTTC

d_call: TRBD1
clone_size: NA
v_call: TRBV4-1
cdr3_length: 15
j_call: TRBJ1-2
cdr3_aa: CASSQPGQGASGYTF
cdr3_nt: TGCGCCAGCAGCCAACCGGGGCAGGGGGCGTCTGGCTACACCTTC

d_call: TRBD1
clone_size: NA
v_call: TRBV6-5
cdr3_length: 14
j_call: TRBJ2-7
cdr3_aa: CASSFRDRGNEQYF
cdr3_nt: TGTGCCAGCAGTTTCCGGGACAGGGGGAACGAGCAGTACTTC

d_call: TRBD1
clone_size: NA
v_call: TRBV6-5
cdr3_length: 14
j_call: TRBJ1-6
cdr3_aa: CASSLQGGYSPLHF
cdr3_nt: TGTGCCAGCAGCCTACAGGGGGGTTACTCACCCCTCCACTTT

d_call: TRBD1
clone_size: NA
v_call: TRBV6-5
cdr3_length: 13
j_call: TRBJ1-2
cdr3_aa: CASGTGIYYGYTF
cdr3_nt: TGTGCCAGCGGGACAGGGATTTACTATGGCTACACCTTC

d_call: NA
clone_size: few
v_call: TRBV11-2
cdr3_length: 13
j_call: TRBJ1-6
cdr3_aa: CASSLDRVAPLHF
cdr3_nt: TGTGCCAGCAGCTTAGACAGGGTTGCACCCCTCCACTTT

d_call: TRBD1
clone_size: NA
v_call: TRBV2
cdr3_length: 14
j_call: TRBJ1-2
cdr3_aa: CASSWDRGDYGYTF
cdr3_nt: TGTGCCAGCAGTTGGGACAGGGGGGACTATGGCTACACCTTC

d_call: NA
clone_size: NA
v_call: TRBV6-1
cdr3_length: 15
j_call: TRBJ1-2
cdr3_aa: CASSELGLLNYGYTF
cdr3_nt: TGTGCCAGCAGTGAATTGGGCCTCCTAAACTATGGCTACACCTTC

d_call: TRBD2
clone_size: NA
v_call: TRBV27
cdr3_length: 13
j_call: TRBJ2-7
cdr3_aa: CASGTRITGEQYF
cdr3_nt: TGTGCCAGCGGGACTAGAATCACGGGGGAGCAGTACTTC

d_call: TRBD1
clone_size: NA
v_call: TRBV6-5
cdr3_length: 14
j_call: TRBJ1-2
cdr3_aa: CASKRGQGSDGYTF
cdr3_nt: TGTGCCAGTAAACGGGGACAGGGAAGCGATGGCTACACCTTC

d_call: NA
clone_size: NA
v_call: TRBV5-4
cdr3_length: 13
j_call: TRBJ1-6
cdr3_aa: CASSLGTVSPLHF
cdr3_nt: TGTGCCAGCAGCTTGGGCACAGTCTCACCCCTCCACTTT

d_call: TRBD1
clone_size: NA
v_call: TRBV2
cdr3_length: 14
j_call: TRBJ1-1
cdr3_aa: CASSETGVNTEAFF
cdr3_nt: TGTGCCAGCAGTGAGACAGGGGTGAACACTGAAGCTTTCTTT

d_call: TRBD2
clone_size: NA
v_call: TRBV29-1
cdr3_length: 17
j_call: TRBJ2-1
cdr3_aa: CSVVGPLPRGSLNEQFF
cdr3_nt: TGCAGCGTTGTCGGACCGCTCCCGCGGGGGTCCTTAAATGAGCAGTTCTTC

d_call: TRBD1
clone_size: NA
v_call: TRBV6-1
cdr3_length: 16
j_call: TRBJ2-3
cdr3_aa: CASSDQTGGMVDTQYF
cdr3_nt: TGTGCCAGCAGTGATCAGACAGGGGGCATGGTAGATACGCAGTATTTT

d_call: TRBD1
clone_size: NA
v_call: TRBV7-3
cdr3_length: 15
j_call: TRBJ2-1
cdr3_aa: CASSGTGGGYNEQFF
cdr3_nt: TGTGCCAGCTCGGGGACAGGGGGTGGATACAATGAGCAGTTCTTC

d_call: NA
clone_size: NA
v_call: TRBV5-4
cdr3_length: 14
j_call: TRBJ2-1
cdr3_aa: CASQASSSYNEQFF
cdr3_nt: TGTGCCAGCCAGGCCAGTAGCTCCTACAATGAGCAGTTCTTC

d_call: TRBD1
clone_size: NA
v_call: TRBV19
cdr3_length: 14
j_call: TRBJ1-6
cdr3_aa: CASSRGTANSPLHF
cdr3_nt: TGTGCCAGTAGTAGGGGGACAGCTAATTCACCCCTCCACTTT

d_call: NA
clone_size: NA
v_call: TRBV19
cdr3_length: 15
j_call: TRBJ2-2
cdr3_aa: CASSIEGVNTGELFF
cdr3_nt: TGTGCCAGTAGTATCGAGGGAGTGAACACCGGGGAGCTGTTTTTT

d_call: NA
clone_size: NA
v_call: TRBV11-2
cdr3_length: 15
j_call: TRBJ2-5
cdr3_aa: CASSLGPQGGETQYF
cdr3_nt: TGTGCCAGCAGCTTAGGACCACAGGGGGGGGAGACCCAGTACTTC

d_call: TRBD1
clone_size: NA
v_call: TRBV19
cdr3_length: 15
j_call: TRBJ1-6
cdr3_aa: CASKVSGTGGSPLHF
cdr3_nt: TGTGCCAGTAAGGTTTCAGGGACAGGGGGTTCACCCCTCCACTTT

d_call: NA
clone_size: NA
v_call: TRBV7-2
cdr3_length: 15
j_call: TRBJ2-1
cdr3_aa: CASSLGRGLYNEQFF
cdr3_nt: TGTGCCAGCAGCTTGGGGCGGGGGCTTTACAATGAGCAGTTCTTC

d_call: TRBD1
clone_size: NA
v_call: TRBV3-1/TRBV3-2
cdr3_length: 15
j_call: TRBJ1-2
cdr3_aa: CASSQGQGLNYGYTF
cdr3_nt: TGTGCCAGCAGCCAGGGACAGGGTTTGAACTATGGCTACACCTTC

d_call: TRBD1
clone_size: NA
v_call: TRBV9
cdr3_length: 15
j_call: TRBJ1-2
cdr3_aa: CASSTRGQGDYGYTF
cdr3_nt: TGTGCCAGCAGCACCCGGGGACAGGGGGACTATGGCTACACCTTC

d_call: NA
clone_size: NA
v_call: TRBV12-3/TRBV12-4
cdr3_length: 13
j_call: TRBJ2-5
cdr3_aa: CASSTGRVETQYF
cdr3_nt: TGTGCCAGCAGCACTGGGCGGGTAGAGACCCAGTACTTC

d_call: NA
clone_size: NA
v_call: TRBV24-1
cdr3_length: 15
j_call: TRBJ1-3
cdr3_aa: CATSDPGSARNTIYF
cdr3_nt: TGTGCCACCAGTGATCCCGGGTCCGCGAGAAACACCATATATTTT

d_call: NA
clone_size: few
v_call: TRBV6-5
cdr3_length: 11
j_call: TRBJ2-7
cdr3_aa: CASRETREQYF
cdr3_nt: TGTGCCAGCAGGGAGACGAGGGAGCAGTACTTC

d_call: NA
clone_size: NA
v_call: TRBV7-8
cdr3_length: 14
j_call: TRBJ1-2
cdr3_aa: CASSRVGGNYGYTF
cdr3_nt: TGTGCCAGCAGCCGAGTCGGGGGAAACTATGGCTACACCTTC

d_call: NA
clone_size: NA
v_call: TRBV11-2
cdr3_length: 14
j_call: TRBJ2-1
cdr3_aa: CASSLEAGHNEQFF
cdr3_nt: TGTGCCAGCAGCTTAGAGGCGGGTCACAATGAGCAGTTCTTC

d_call: TRBD2
clone_size: NA
v_call: TRBV24-1
cdr3_length: 17
j_call: TRBJ2-1
cdr3_aa: CATSPLLNSGGPEKQFF
cdr3_nt: TGTGCCACCAGTCCCCTTTTAAACAGCGGGGGGCCGGAGAAGCAGTTCTTC

d_call: NA
clone_size: NA
v_call: TRBV11-2
cdr3_length: 14
j_call: TRBJ2-5
cdr3_aa: CASSLLFTEETQYF
cdr3_nt: TGTGCCAGCAGCTTACTTTTCACGGAAGAGACCCAGTACTTC

d_call: NA
clone_size: NA
v_call: TRBV15
cdr3_length: 15
j_call: TRBJ1-1
cdr3_aa: CATSTSGGLSTEAFF
cdr3_nt: TGTGCCACCAGCACCTCGGGGGGGCTTAGCACTGAAGCTTTCTTT

d_call: TRBD2
clone_size: NA
v_call: TRBV5-1
cdr3_length: 15
j_call: TRBJ2-7
cdr3_aa: CASSSVAGSSYEQYF
cdr3_nt: TGCGCCAGCAGCTCCGTAGCGGGAAGCTCCTACGAGCAGTACTTC

d_call: NA
clone_size: NA
v_call: TRBV11-1
cdr3_length: 16
j_call: TRBJ2-1
cdr3_aa: CASSSRGTRAGNEQFF
cdr3_nt: TGTGCCAGCAGCTCCCGGGGGACCCGGGCTGGGAATGAGCAGTTCTTC

d_call: TRBD1
clone_size: NA
v_call: TRBV2
cdr3_length: 14
j_call: TRBJ2-7
cdr3_aa: CASSTDRGAYEQYF
cdr3_nt: TGTGCCAGCAGCACCGACAGGGGAGCCTACGAGCAGTACTTC

d_call: NA
clone_size: NA
v_call: TRBV12-5
cdr3_length: 11
j_call: TRBJ1-2
cdr3_aa: CASTANYGYTF
cdr3_nt: TGTGCATCGACTGCTAACTATGGCTACACCTTC

d_call: TRBD1
clone_size: once
v_call: TRBV6-5
cdr3_length: 14
j_call: TRBJ1-6
cdr3_aa: CASSLQGAYSPLHF
cdr3_nt: TGTGCCAGCAGTTTACAGGGGGCGTATTCACCCCTCCACTTT

d_call: TRBD2
clone_size: NA
v_call: TRBV7-9
cdr3_length: 12
j_call: TRBJ2-1
cdr3_aa: CASSPGRGEQFF
cdr3_nt: TGTGCCAGCAGCCCCGGGAGGGGCGAGCAGTTCTTC

d_call: TRBD1
clone_size: NA
v_call: TRBV3-1/TRBV3-2
cdr3_length: 12
j_call: TRBJ1-1
cdr3_aa: CASSHPTGQAFF
cdr3_nt: TGTGCCAGCAGCCATCCGACAGGGCAGGCTTTCTTT

d_call: NA
clone_size: NA
v_call: TRBV11-2
cdr3_length: 15
j_call: TRBJ1-5
cdr3_aa: CASSRSGVGREPQHF
cdr3_nt: TGTGCCAGCAGCCGGAGTGGTGTCGGTCGCGAGCCCCAGCATTTT

d_call: TRBD1
clone_size: NA
v_call: TRBV6-1
cdr3_length: 14
j_call: TRBJ2-7
cdr3_aa: CASSEHRGPYEQYF
cdr3_nt: TGTGCCAGCAGTGAACACAGGGGTCCCTACGAGCAGTACTTC

d_call: NA
clone_size: NA
v_call: TRBV11-2
cdr3_length: 17
j_call: TRBJ2-1
cdr3_aa: CASSPGNTPRRGNEQFF
cdr3_nt: TGTGCCAGCAGCCCGGGAAACACACCTCGAAGGGGGAATGAGCAGTTCTTC

d_call: NA
clone_size: NA
v_call: TRBV5-1
cdr3_length: 16
j_call: TRBJ2-6
cdr3_aa: CATSTQANSGANVLTF
cdr3_nt: TGCGCCACCTCGACCCAGGCTAACTCTGGGGCCAACGTCCTGACTTTC

d_call: NA
clone_size: NA
v_call: TRBV5-1
cdr3_length: 14
j_call: TRBJ2-2
cdr3_aa: CASIGGPNTGELFF
cdr3_nt: TGCGCCAGCATAGGAGGGCCGAACACCGGGGAGCTGTTTTTT

d_call: TRBD1
clone_size: few
v_call: TRBV12-3/TRBV12-4
cdr3_length: 13
j_call: TRBJ1-5
cdr3_aa: CASSLTGDQPQHF
cdr3_nt: TGTGCCAGCAGCCTCACAGGGGATCAGCCCCAGCATTTT